This section outlines one TCR beta chain sequence together with its context. Trimming pared 3 bases from V and 4 bases from J, leaving 10 bases between. This CDR3 is built from 14 residues. Germline V gene sequence: CDR1 SGHRS, CDR2 YFSETQ. This sample is part of a study of blood T cell repertoires in COVID-19. Overall study: Sites in the United States, Italy and Spain provided acute and convalescent COVID-19 samples. T cells, B-cell-depleted T cells, or PBMCs provided the cDNA or gDNA that served as material.

Per the original methods: Reference gene primer amplification yielded estimated nucleated cell counts. The data were produced by immunoSEQ multiplex PCR, yet TCRdb's version contains in-frame clones alone and is incomplete. That table supplies the V and J calls and clone size; D and trimming were determined from the DNA. This sample yields approximately 88,000 clones, of which approximately 90% are seen a single time; over 3.5% belongs to the top ten. The chain employs TRBV5-1 and TRBJ2-2; D possibly corresponds to TRBD1 (6 bases). This clonotype originated in a woman in her 50s in a cohort sampled during active COVID-19. Input material: peripheral blood. CDR3 DNA: TGCGCCAGCAGCTCCGGACAGTTCACCGGGGAGCTGTTTTTT. This translates into CASSSGQFTGELFF.